This T cell receptor (beta chain) was sequenced during a study of OX40 agonist ivuxolimab in advanced cancers. TCRdb's table, derived via immunoSEQ multiplex PCR, lists solely in-frame clones and lacks some. The sample records tens of thousands of clones, approximately 90% being singletons. Germline V gene lookup returns CDR1 SGDLS and CDR2 YYNGEE. CDR3 length equals 15 residues. The V and J ends lost 5 bases and 0 bases, in that order; junction bases with no gene match: 6. This receptor was obtained from an adult with an advanced solid tumor such as melanoma, head and neck, liver or kidney cancer. The input for sequencing was CD4+ or CD8+ T cells sorted from blood, taken in a trial of the OX40 agonist ivuxolimab. This chain links TRBV9 with TRBJ2-7; 9 nucleotides line up with TRBD1. The chain's CDR3 is CASSRDRASSYEQYF. CDR3 nucleotide sequence: TGTGCCAGCAGTCGGGACAGGGCTAGCTCCTACGAGCAGTACTTC. Full variable domain (outside the CDR3, taken from reference TRBV9 and TRBJ2-7): DSGVTQTPKHLITATGQRVTLRCSPRSGDLSVYWYQQSLDQGLQFLIQYYNGEERAKGNILERFSAQQFPDLHSELNLSSLELGDSALYFCASSRDRASSYEQYFGPGTRLTVT.